Reported below is one TCR beta chain. TCRdb redid the calling of the RT-PCR reads with MiXCR, one entry per CDR3 protein. Of 150,000 or so distinct CDR3 sequences listed, about 10% were seen once; the top ten hold approximately 39%. The CDR3 covers 13 residues. The sample originates from a study of response to subunit inactivated influenza vaccine. The sequenced sample was CD8+ T cells sorted from PBMCs, obtained around 25 months after vaccination. V is TRBV21-1 and J is TRBJ1-5. TRBV21-1 is shown as a pseudogene. This clonotype was obtained from a man aged 50-75 years who received an inactivated influenza vaccine. The chain's CDR3 is CASSRPSNQPQHF. As DNA, the CDR3 is TGTGCCAGCAGCCGACCGAGCAATCAGCCCCAGCATTTT.